These 21 T cell receptor beta chains were all obtained from the same sample, sequenced in a study of PD-L1 blockade in urothelial cancer. As to time point: pretreatment peripheral blood. Here immunoSEQ multiplex PCR was the method, and the copy in TCRdb shows in-frame clones only, minus some. The data show some 45,000 clones, about 88% seen once. The sample was PBMCs, taken around atezolizumab (anti-PD-L1) treatment. The receptors were sampled from a donor at least 40 years old with urothelial cancer.

This chain uses TRBV11-3 with TRBJ2-1, with 7 bases identical to TRBD2. Germline CDR1 and CDR2: SGHNT and YENEEA. The V gene end was trimmed by 5 bases and the J gene end by 9 bases; junction bases not matched to a gene: 10. This CDR3 is 14 amino acids long. The CDR3 spells CASSPRPGGGEQFF. CDR3 sequence (DNA): TGTGCCAGCAGCCCCCGCCCGGGCGGGGGTGAGCAGTTCTTC.

The rearrangement joins TRBV9 to TRBJ2-1, with D possibly matching TRBD2 (5 bases). This CDR3 is 16 amino acids long. V lost 0 bases and J 4 bases, leaving 14 bases between the germline ends. Germline values: CDR1 SGDLS, CDR2 YYNGEE. Written as DNA, the CDR3 is TGTGCCAGCAGCGTAGGGTCCCTACTAGGGTACAATGAGCAGTTCTTC. Protein sequence: CASSVGSLLGYNEQFF.

CDR3 coding DNA: TGTGCCAGCACCGACAGGGGCTCTGGAAACACCATATATTTT. Translated: CASTDRGSGNTIYF. V and J are TRBV5-4 and TRBJ1-3; 8 bases are shared with TRBD1. V shed 6 bases and J 0 bases; nucleotides not matched to a gene: 2. This CDR3 is built from 14 residues. Germline CDR1 is SGHNT and CDR2 is YYREEE (reference sequence).

This clone has a handful of counts. The CDR3 region has the DNA TGTGCCAGCAGTGAAGCGGGGGGGGGCCCCTACGAGCAGTACTTC. Its translation: CASSEAGGGPYEQYF. J is TRBJ2-7 and V is TRBV6-1; TRBD2 might be the D (7 bases). The CDR3 covers 15 residues. V shed 0 bases and J shed 2 bases, with 11 bases lying between them. Germline lookup yields CDR1 MNHNS and CDR2 SASEGT.

CDR3 in DNA: TGTGCCTTTGACAGGTCCTACGAGCAGTACTTC. Protein product: CAFDRSYEQYF. The chain employs TRBV30 and TRBJ2-7, with D maybe TRBD1 (6 bases). The CDR3 has 11 residues. CDR1 GTSNPN and CDR2 SVGIG come from the germline V gene (reference sequence). Deletions cut 7 bases from V and 1 base from J, with 8 bases between.

The chain carries TRBV7-8 and TRBJ2-7, with TRBD2 identical over 11 bases. V gave up 2 bases and J gave up 3 bases; unmatched junction bases: 9. The CDR3 consists of 17 residues. Germline V gene sequence: CDR1 SGHVS, CDR2 FQNEAQ. The CDR3 DNA is TGTGCCAGCAGCTTAAGCGGGGCTAGCGGGAGGCGCTACGAGCAGTACTTC. This encodes CASSLSGASGRRYEQYF.

The chain recombines TRBV7-2 with TRBJ2-4, with 9 bases aligning to TRBD1. Germline CDR1 is SGHTA and CDR2 is FQGNSA. Trimming cost V 1 base and J 0 bases; bases outside gene matches: 10. This CDR3 has 19 residues. The CDR3 protein is CASSLGGTGRLLAKNIQYF. For the CDR3, the DNA is TGTGCCAGCAGCTTAGGGGGGACAGGGAGACTCCTAGCCAAAAACATTCAGTACTTC. The complete variable domain, with remaining parts taken from reference TRBV7-2 and TRBJ2-4, reads GAGVSQSPSNKVTEKGKDVELRCDPISGHTALYWYRQSLGQGLEFLIYFQGNSAPDKSGLPSDRFSAERTGGSVSTLTIQRTQQEDSAVYLCASSLGGTGRLLAKNIQYFGAGTRLSVL.

The chain carries TRBV5-1 and TRBJ2-7; D possibly corresponds to TRBD1 (6 bases). The CDR3 covers 13 residues. Germline CDR1 SGHRS, CDR2 YFSETQ. Between the trimmed V and J ends, which lost 4 bases and 4 bases, there was a span of 12 bases. The CDR3, as DNA: TGCGCCAGCAGCGACGACAGGCTGTACGAGCAGTACTTC. As protein: CASSDDRLYEQYF.

This chain uses TRBV11-3 with TRBJ2-5; D call uncertain. The V gene lost 1 base and the J gene lost 3 bases, with 6 bases spanning the gap. CDR3 length: 13 residues. Per the germline V gene, CDR1 is SGHNT and CDR2 is YENEEA. The CDR3 DNA reads TGTGCCAGCAGCTTAGGCACAGAAGAGACCCAGTACTTC. This gives the protein CASSLGTEETQYF.

V gene TRBV6-6 combines with J gene TRBJ2-3; D remains ambiguous. The V end was cut by 0 bases, the J end by 5 bases, with 9 bases between. The CDR3 sequence is 14 residues long. Germline values: CDR1 MNHNY, CDR2 SVGAGI (reference sequence). Here the CDR3 reads CASSYSSPRDTQYF. The CDR3 nucleotides are TGTGCCAGCAGTTACTCGTCCCCTCGAGATACGCAGTATTTT.

The chain uses TRBV4-1 and TRBJ2-2; 7 nucleotides agree with TRBD1. Germline V gene data show CDR1 as MGHRA and CDR2 as YSYEKL. The junction had 3 bases not matched to a gene; V was cut back by 1 base and J by 4 bases. This CDR3 contains 15 residues. The CDR3 region is CASSQGGQATGELFF. The DNA of the CDR3 is TGCGCCAGCAGCCAAGGAGGACAGGCCACCGGGGAGCTGTTTTTT.

DNA for the CDR3: TGTGCCAGCAGCTTGGCCCGCGGAAACATTCAGTACTTC. Translating gives CASSLARGNIQYF. The chain combines TRBV13 with TRBJ2-4; D uncertain. The CDR3 runs 13 residues. The germline V gene has CDR1 PRHDT and CDR2 FYEKMQ (reference sequence). The V gene lost 3 bases and the J gene lost 6 bases, with 9 bases spanning the gap.

The V call is TRBV10-3, the J call TRBJ1-5; 12 nucleotides align to TRBD1. The CDR3 has 18 residues. Germline loops: CDR1 ENHRY, CDR2 SYGVKD. The trim removed 4 bases at V and 2 bases at J, leaving 9 bases unmatched. The CDR3, as DNA: TGTGCCATCAGTGCGGGACAGGGGGCCGGATCAGGCAATCAGCCCCAGCATTTT. The encoded protein is CAISAGQGAGSGNQPQHF.

The genes are TRBV6-1 and TRBJ2-2, with a tentative D call TRBD2 (6 bases). Germline V gives CDR1 MNHNS, CDR2 SASEGT. The CDR3 totals 14 residues. Trimming removed 2 bases from V and 8 bases from J, with 12 bases in between. The CDR3 here is CASSEWGLGGELFF. The DNA for the CDR3 is TGTGCCAGCAGTGAATGGGGACTTGGGGGGGAGCTGTTTTTT.

The chain links TRBV10-3 to TRBJ1-3, with a tentative D call TRBD1 (5 bases). Trimming took 3 bases from V and 0 from J, leaving 12 bases between them. Germline assignment: CDR1 ENHRY and CDR2 SYGVKD. The CDR3 has 16 amino acids. CDR3 region: CAISDPHRTSGNTIYF. As DNA, the CDR3 is TGTGCCATCAGTGACCCGCACAGGACCTCTGGAAACACCATATATTTT.

The gene calls are TRBV7-9 and TRBJ2-1; 11 bases map to TRBD2. The CDR3 contains 14 residues. J lost 4 bases, V lost 8 bases, and 4 bases had no gene match. Germline V gives CDR1 SEHNR, CDR2 FQNEAQ (reference sequence). CDR3 DNA sequence: TGTGCCAGCCCCGCTAGCGGGGGGTACAATGAGCAGTTCTTC. Residues: CASPASGGYNEQFF.

The chain has TRBV19 and TRBJ2-4; 7 bases map to TRBD1. Unmatched junction bases numbered 1, after V lost 8 bases and J lost 3 bases. Germline values: CDR1 LNHDA, CDR2 SQIVND (reference sequence). The CDR3 length is 12 residues. The CDR3 sequence: CASQGVKNIQYF. CDR3 sequence (DNA): TGTGCCAGTCAGGGGGTCAAAAACATTCAGTACTTC.

The CDR3 sequence is CASGRHLTGELFF. For the CDR3, the DNA is TGTGCCAGCGGGCGACATCTCACCGGGGAGCTGTTTTTT. This chain uses TRBV27 with TRBJ2-2; D is undetermined. Germline CDR1 reads MNHEY; CDR2 reads SMNVEV (reference sequence). V lost 8 bases and J 4 bases, leaving 11 bases between the germline ends. The CDR3 extends over 13 amino acids.

The CDR3 DNA reads TGTGCCAGTAGAAGGGACGGGAGGGCCCGGTACAATGAGCAGTTCTTC. This sequence encodes CASRRDGRARYNEQFF. This rearrangement joins TRBV19 to TRBJ2-1; 8 bases are shared with TRBD2. This CDR3 comprises 16 residues. The germline V gene has CDR1 LNHDA and CDR2 SQIVND (reference sequence). Trimming took 6 bases from V and 4 from J; bases not matched to a gene: 11.

The chain joins TRBV7-2 to TRBJ2-1, with TRBD1 identical over 7 bases. There are 15 residues in the CDR3. Germline V CDR1 and CDR2: SGHTA, FQGNSA. V shed 5 bases, J shed 2 bases, and the junction held 6 bases outside the gene matches. CDR3 loop: CASSRTGSPYNEQFF. The CDR3 DNA reads TGTGCCAGCAGCCGGACAGGTTCTCCCTACAATGAGCAGTTCTTC.

The CDR3 reads CASSFGLGSGSGNEQFF. The CDR3 DNA sequence: TGTGCCAGCAGCTTTGGGTTGGGGAGCGGGAGTGGGAATGAGCAGTTCTTC. The chain uses TRBV7-2 and TRBJ2-1; 8 positions agree with TRBD2. CDR3 length: 17 amino acids. The ends lost 3 bases at V and 7 bases at J; junction bases unmatched: 14. Germline assignment: CDR1 SGHTA and CDR2 FQGNSA.